A single sample gave rise to the 2 T cell receptor beta chains below, sequenced in a study of cytomegalovirus exposure and HLA in healthy donors. PCR was performed using 60 Vbeta and 13 Jbeta primers. Assay used: immunoSEQ multiplex PCR; TCRdb lists only in-frame clones, some missing. The profile covers more than 90,000 clones, with about 68% appearing a single time and 11% taken by the ten largest. Sequenced sample: PBMCs. Source of these receptors: a woman aged 50 to 60 in good health and CMV-seropositive.

This clone has just one count. The rearrangement links TRBV19 to TRBJ1-3; D remains unclear. The CDR3 extends over 15 amino acids. Trimming took off 7 bases at V and 1 base at J, with 14 bases between the two ends. CDR1 is LNHDA and CDR2 is SQIVND in the germline V gene (reference sequence). The CDR3 region is CASNSHGGSGNTIYF. In nucleotides, the CDR3 is TGTGCCAGTAACAGCCACGGAGGGTCTGGAAACACCATATATTTT.

This clone was counted a few times. The chain employs TRBV7-9 and TRBJ2-7; no clear D. The CDR3 sequence is 13 residues long. With 0 bases removed from V and 0 bases from J, the gap between germline ends came to 3 bases. The germline gives CDR1 SEHNR, CDR2 FQNEAQ (reference sequence). The CDR3 is CASSLANSYEQYF. In nucleotides, the CDR3 is TGTGCCAGCAGCTTAGCCAACTCCTACGAGCAGTACTTC.